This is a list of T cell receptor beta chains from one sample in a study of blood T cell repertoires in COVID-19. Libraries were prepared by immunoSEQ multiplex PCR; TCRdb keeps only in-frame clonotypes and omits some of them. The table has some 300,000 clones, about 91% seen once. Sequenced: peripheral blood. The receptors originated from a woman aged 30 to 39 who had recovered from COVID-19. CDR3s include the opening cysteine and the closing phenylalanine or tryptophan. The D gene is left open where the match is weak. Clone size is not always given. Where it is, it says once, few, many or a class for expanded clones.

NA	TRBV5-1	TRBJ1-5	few	CASSLVQGGQPQHF	TGCGCCAGCAGCTTGGTACAGGGCGGACAGCCCCAGCATTTT
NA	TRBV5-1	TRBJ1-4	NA	CASSLSGYPNEKLFF	TGCGCCAGCAGCTTGTCGGGGTACCCTAATGAAAAACTGTTTTTT
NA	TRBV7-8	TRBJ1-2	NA	CASSLARGDYGYTF	TGTGCCAGCAGCTTAGCGCGGGGTGACTATGGCTACACCTTC
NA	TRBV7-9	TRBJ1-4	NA	CASSLLAGRNNEKLFF	TGTGCCAGCAGCTTACTAGCGGGCCGCAATAATGAAAAACTGTTTTTT
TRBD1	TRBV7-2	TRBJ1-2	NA	CASSLAGVADRAAGYTF	TGTGCCAGCAGCTTAGCGGGGGTCGCTGACAGGGCGGCTGGCTACACCTTC
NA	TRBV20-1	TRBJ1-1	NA	CSGTTNTEAFF	TGCAGTGGTACAACGAACACTGAAGCTTTCTTT
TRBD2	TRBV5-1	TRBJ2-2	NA	CASSLEPAGGTGELFF	TGCGCCAGCAGCTTGGAACCAGCGGGGGGGACCGGGGAGCTGTTTTTT
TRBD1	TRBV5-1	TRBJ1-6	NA	CASSQGQVKTSYNSPLHF	TGCGCCAGCAGCCAGGGACAGGTAAAAACCTCCTATAATTCACCCCTCCACTTT
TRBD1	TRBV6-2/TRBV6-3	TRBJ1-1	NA	CASSSRGQAPNTEAFF	TGTGCCAGCAGTTCCCGGGGACAGGCGCCGAACACTGAAGCTTTCTTT
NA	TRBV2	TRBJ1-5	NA	CASSTGLNSNQPQHF	TGTGCCAGCAGTACAGGCCTAAATAGCAATCAGCCCCAGCATTTT
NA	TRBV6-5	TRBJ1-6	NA	CASSYGDSNSPLHF	TGTGCCAGCAGTTACGGAGACAGCAATTCACCCCTCCACTTT
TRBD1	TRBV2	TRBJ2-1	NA	CAGTGGHEQFF	TGTGCCGGGACAGGGGGTCATGAGCAGTTCTTC
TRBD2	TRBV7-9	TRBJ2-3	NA	CASSLGTSGSDTQYF	TGTGCCAGCAGCTTAGGGACTAGCGGTTCAGATACGCAGTATTTT
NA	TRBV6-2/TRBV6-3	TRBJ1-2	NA	CASSYSFAHGLDYGYTF	TGTGCCAGCAGTTACTCGTTCGCACACGGGTTGGACTATGGCTACACCTTC
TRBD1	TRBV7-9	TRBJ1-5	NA	CASELGQGNQPQHF	TGTGCCAGCGAGTTAGGACAGGGGAATCAGCCCCAGCATTTT
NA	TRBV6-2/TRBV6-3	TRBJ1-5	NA	CASSYSSRWPQHF	TGTGCCAGCAGTTACTCGTCCAGGTGGCCCCAGCATTTT
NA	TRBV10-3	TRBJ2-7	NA	CAISESGEDNGQYF	TGTGCCATCAGTGAGTCAGGGGAAGACAACGGGCAGTACTTC
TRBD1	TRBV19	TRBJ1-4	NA	CASNWGQPATNEKLFF	TGTGCCAGTAATTGGGGACAGCCGGCAACTAATGAAAAACTGTTTTTT
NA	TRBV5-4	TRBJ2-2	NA	CASSTGTPATGELFF	TGTGCCAGCAGCACCGGGACACCTGCCACCGGGGAGCTGTTTTTT
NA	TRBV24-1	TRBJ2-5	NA	CATSDFRETQYF	TGTGCCACCAGTGATTTCAGAGAGACCCAGTACTTC
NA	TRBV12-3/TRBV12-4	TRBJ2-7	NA	CASSLGGPEQYF	TGTGCCAGCAGTTTGGGGGGTCCCGAGCAGTACTTC
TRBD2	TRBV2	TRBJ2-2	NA	CASTPFSGGATGELFF	TGTGCCTCCACCCCTTTTAGCGGGGGGGCCACCGGGGAGCTGTTTTTT